This passage covers 25 T cell receptor beta chains from one sample sequenced in a study of PD-L1 blockade in urothelial cancer. This table comes from immunoSEQ multiplex PCR, and its TCRdb copy is limited to in-frame clones, with some not included. The table shows roughly 50,000 clones, with about four fifths occurring only once. The time point is: peripheral blood 6 weeks after treatment start. The sequencing used PBMCs, collected around atezolizumab (anti-PD-L1) treatment. The receptors originated from an older man with urothelial cancer.

The gene calls are TRBV5-1 and TRBJ1-3; D remains ambiguous. CDR1 and CDR2 (germline): SGHRS, YFSETQ. V shed 1 base and J shed 4 bases, with 9 bases lying between them. The CDR3 runs to 14 residues. The CDR3 DNA reads as TGCGCCAGCAGCTTGCTCGGAGAAGGAAACACCATATATTTT. Protein sequence: CASSLLGEGNTIYF.

The J gene is TRBJ2-7, the V gene TRBV5-6, with 8 bases matching TRBD1. Trimming at V came to 1 base and at J to 6 bases, leaving 6 bases not matched to a gene. The CDR3 spans 14 residues. Germline CDR1 SGHDT, CDR2 YYEEEE. Here the CDR3 reads CASSLSWTGSEQYF. CDR3 nucleotides: TGTGCCAGCAGCTTGAGCTGGACAGGGAGCGAGCAGTACTTC.

In this sample, this clone turned up a few times. The chain recombines TRBV11-2 with TRBJ2-7, with D maybe TRBD1 (6 bases). Germline V CDR1 and CDR2: SGHAT, FQNNGV. This CDR3 contains 16 residues. V was clipped by 5 bases and J by 4 bases, with 21 bases between them. The CDR3 loop reads CASSPGTITGSYEQYF. CDR3 sequence (DNA): TGTGCCAGCAGCCCAGGGACGATCACAGGGTCTTACGAGCAGTACTTC.

The V gene is TRBV19, the J gene TRBJ1-5, with TRBD1 matching over 7 bases. Germline V gene data show CDR1 as LNHDA and CDR2 as SQIVND (reference sequence). CDR3 length equals 14 residues. The ends lost 9 bases at V and 5 bases at J; junction bases unmatched: 10. The CDR3 reads CASRDSGSYQPQHF. The CDR3 DNA sequence: TGTGCCAGCCGGGACAGCGGGTCTTATCAGCCCCAGCATTTT.

The chain joins TRBV10-3 to TRBJ2-5, with no clear D. V was pared by 11 bases and J by 5 bases, with 12 bases between. The germline V gene encodes CDR1 ENHRY and CDR2 SYGVKD. CDR3 length: 11 amino acids. CDR3 amino acids: CASRSGETQYF. In DNA form, the CDR3 reads TGTGCCTCCCGCTCCGGGGAGACCCAGTACTTC.

V usage is TRBV5-4 and J usage is TRBJ2-5; D not resolved. Between the trimmed V and J ends, which lost 1 base and 2 bases, there was a span of 9 bases. CDR1 is SGHNT and CDR2 is YYREEE in the germline V gene (reference sequence). The CDR3 has 14 residues. The CDR3 bases are TGTGCCAGCAGCTTGCGCGCACCTCAAGAGACCCAGTACTTC. It translates to CASSLRAPQETQYF.

This sequence joins TRBV28 and TRBJ1-5; maybe TRBD1 (6 bases). Germline values: CDR1 MDHEN, CDR2 SYDVKM. The V end was cut by 3 bases, the J end by 16 bases, with 13 bases between. The CDR3 sequence is 11 residues long. CDR3 sequence reads: CASSFRGTGHF. The CDR3 DNA reads as TGTGCCAGCAGTTTTAGGGGGACGGGACATTTT.

This clone was detected a few times. The chain carries TRBV30 and TRBJ2-2; 7 positions agree with TRBD2. Germline V gene lookup returns CDR1 GTSNPN and CDR2 SVGIG (reference sequence). V shed 7 bases, J shed 7 bases, and the junction held 6 bases outside the gene matches. The CDR3 has 12 residues. The CDR3, as DNA: TGTGCCTTAAAGCGGGATGGCGGGGAGCTGTTTTTT. Encoded protein: CALKRDGGELFF.

This chain uses TRBV27 with TRBJ2-7, with 8 bases identical to TRBD1. With 5 bases clipped from V and 0 bases from J, the junction kept 9 bases outside the gene matches. There are 16 residues in the CDR3. CDR1 is MNHEY and CDR2 is SMNVEV in the germline V gene (reference sequence). The CDR3 is CASSPNGQGGSYEQYF. In DNA, the CDR3 is TGTGCCAGCAGTCCCAACGGACAGGGCGGCTCCTACGAGCAGTACTTC.

The chain recombines TRBV11-1 with TRBJ2-7; 8 bases line up with TRBD2. V trimming: 3 bases; J trimming: 4 bases; junction bases outside the gene matches: 14. The CDR3 consists of 17 residues. Germline assignment: CDR1 SGHAT and CDR2 FQDESV (reference sequence). CDR3: CASSFSSGRTSGYEQYF. CDR3 nucleotides: TGTGCCAGCAGCTTTTCCTCAGGGCGCACTAGCGGATACGAGCAGTACTTC.

This clone was recorded a few times. This chain connects TRBV2 to TRBJ2-5; D ambiguous. Germline CDR1 is SNHLY and CDR2 is FYNNEI. The V end lost 7 bases, the J end lost 5 bases, and 11 bases lay between the germline ends. The CDR3 totals 12 residues. CDR3 loop: CASTPIGETQYF. As DNA, the CDR3 is TGTGCCAGCACTCCTATCGGGGAGACCCAGTACTTC.

The chain links TRBV19 to TRBJ1-2; D call uncertain. The V gene lost 4 bases and the J gene lost 6 bases, with 18 bases spanning the gap. Germline V gene data show CDR1 as LNHDA and CDR2 as SQIVND (reference sequence). The CDR3 has 15 amino acids. For the CDR3, the DNA is TGTGCCAGTAGTAGAACCCCCACCGGTATCGATGGCTACACCTTC. It is translated as CASSRTPTGIDGYTF.

The V and J genes are TRBV2 and TRBJ2-2; 7 bases line up with TRBD2. The CDR3 contains 15 residues. CDR1 SNHLY and CDR2 FYNNEI come from the germline V gene. Trimming removed 8 bases from V and 2 bases from J; junction bases left unmatched: 8. The DNA for the CDR3 is TGTGCCAGCCAACTTAGCGGGTCAAACACCGGGGAGCTGTTTTTT. The encoded protein is CASQLSGSNTGELFF. The full variable domain, rest sourced from reference TRBV2 and TRBJ2-2, is EPEVTQTPSHQVTQMGQEVILRCVPISNHLYFYWYRQILGQKVEFLVSFYNNEISEKSEIFDDQFSVERPDGSNFTLKIRSTKLEDSAMYFCASQLSGSNTGELFFGEGSRLTVL.

The chain carries TRBV28 and TRBJ1-5, with D tentatively TRBD1 (5 bases). There are 15 residues in the CDR3. With 6 bases removed from V and 1 base from J, the gap between germline ends came to 13 bases. Germline V gene data show CDR1 as MDHEN and CDR2 as SYDVKM. The CDR3 nucleotides read TGTGCCAGCAGCTCGGACATCTCGAGCAATCAGCCCCAGCATTTT. The encoded protein is CASSSDISSNQPQHF.

J is TRBJ1-1 and V is TRBV28, with 12 nucleotides matching TRBD1. The V and J ends lost 6 bases and 6 bases, in that order; junction bases with no gene match: 5. This CDR3 has 14 residues. From germline, CDR1 is MDHEN and CDR2 SYDVKM. The CDR3: CASSSGTGGPEAFF. The CDR3 DNA sequence: TGTGCCAGCAGCTCCGGGACAGGGGGCCCTGAAGCTTTCTTT.

This clone showed up just once. CDR3 DNA sequence: TGCGCCAGCAGCCAGTTGTTTGCGGGTGGCGGGGAGCTGTTTTTT. It translates to CASSQLFAGGGELFF. This chain uses TRBV5-1 with TRBJ2-2; D possibly corresponds to TRBD2 (5 bases). Germline lookup yields CDR1 SGHRS and CDR2 YFSETQ. This CDR3 comprises 15 residues. V gave up 4 bases and J gave up 7 bases, with 17 bases separating them.

This clone was found once. V is TRBV19 and J is TRBJ1-2; 7 nucleotides match TRBD1. V lost 3 bases and J lost 8; bases outside the gene matches: 9. CDR3 length: 14 residues. Germline CDR1 LNHDA, CDR2 SQIVND (reference sequence). The CDR3: CASSIGRGERGYTF. The CDR3 nucleotides are TGTGCCAGTAGTATCGGCAGGGGGGAGAGGGGCTACACCTTC. Combining the CDR3 with reference TRBV19 and TRBJ1-2 gives the whole variable domain DGGITQSPKYLFRKEGQNVTLSCEQNLNHDAMYWYRQDPGQGLRLIYYSQIVNDFQKGDIAEGYSVSREKKESFPLTVTSAQKNPTAFYLCASSIGRGERGYTFGSGTRLTVV.

This clone appeared a single time. This sequence joins TRBV10-3 and TRBJ2-1; TRBD2 is a possible D gene (6 bases). V shed 10 bases and J shed 8 bases, with 18 bases lying between them. There are 13 residues in the CDR3. Germline V gives CDR1 ENHRY, CDR2 SYGVKD. The CDR3 loop is CARRERELDEQFF. DNA of the CDR3: TGTGCCAGACGGGAGCGTGAGTTGGATGAGCAGTTCTTC.

The chain joins TRBV2 to TRBJ2-4, with 9 nucleotides matching TRBD1. Losses at the gene ends were 4 bases for V and 9 bases for J; bases not matched to a gene: 7. Germline V lookup: CDR1 SNHLY, CDR2 FYNNEI. CDR3 length: 14 amino acids. This chain's CDR3 is CASSGPGQGIIQYF. Written as DNA, the CDR3 is TGTGCCAGCAGTGGGCCCGGACAGGGGATCATTCAGTACTTC.

The rearrangement joins TRBV10-3 to TRBJ2-3; 11 bases align to TRBD2. V dropped 9 bases and J dropped 2; count of bases not matched to a gene: 4. The CDR3 is made up of 14 amino acids. Germline V CDR1 and CDR2: ENHRY, SYGVKD. The CDR3 region is CAMGLAAPTDTQYF. For the CDR3, the DNA is TGTGCCATGGGACTAGCGGCCCCCACAGATACGCAGTATTTT.

The J gene is TRBJ2-3, the V gene TRBV6-5; maybe TRBD2 (5 bases). V was clipped by 0 bases and J by 5 bases, with 12 bases between them. CDR1 and CDR2 from the germline V gene are MNHEY and SVGAGI. The CDR3 extends over 15 amino acids. As DNA, the CDR3 is TGTGCCAGCAGTTACTCGAGGACTCCCGGAGATACGCAGTATTTT. It yields the protein CASSYSRTPGDTQYF.

The gene calls are TRBV28 and TRBJ2-7, with D possibly TRBD1 on 6 matching bases. V was cut by 1 base and J by 1 base, with 11 bases left in between. This CDR3 is built from 15 residues. Germline V CDR1 and CDR2: MDHEN, SYDVKM. This CDR3 reads CASSLSPGTSYEQYF. CDR3 DNA: TGTGCCAGCAGTTTATCCCCCGGGACATCCTACGAGCAGTACTTC. Full variable domain (outside the CDR3, taken from reference TRBV28 and TRBJ2-7): DVKVTQSSRYLVKRTGEKVFLECVQDMDHENMFWYRQDPGLGLRLIYFSYDVKMKEKGDIPEGYSVSREKKERFSLILESASTNQTSMYLCASSLSPGTSYEQYFGPGTRLTVT.

The chain joins TRBV7-9 to TRBJ2-6; tentative D call: TRBD2 (6 bases). V gave up 4 bases and J gave up 0 bases, with 16 bases separating them. The CDR3 totals 18 residues. CDR1 is SEHNR and CDR2 is FQNEAQ in the germline V gene (reference sequence). In DNA, the CDR3 is TGTGCCAGCAGCTCCTTGGAGGGTCCCGCCTCTGGGGCCAACGTCCTGACTTTC. Its protein is CASSSLEGPASGANVLTF.

This chain joins TRBV5-4 and TRBJ2-5; 9 nucleotides align to TRBD2. CDR3 length: 16 residues. Germline V lookup: CDR1 SGHNT, CDR2 YYREEE (reference sequence). V was pared by 4 bases and J by 5 bases, with 12 bases of the junction left unmatched. The CDR3 region is CASSPLSSGREETQYF. The CDR3 DNA reads TGTGCCAGCAGCCCCTTGAGTAGCGGGAGAGAGGAGACCCAGTACTTC. The full variable domain, completed using reference TRBV5-4 and TRBJ2-5, is ETGVTQSPTHLIKTRGQQVTLRCSSQSGHNTVSWYQQALGQGPQFIFQYYREEENGRGNFPPRFSGLQFPNYSSELNVNALELDDSALYLCASSPLSSGREETQYFGPGTRLLVL.

This sequence joins TRBV5-1 and TRBJ2-2, with 10 bases lining up with TRBD1. CDR3 length equals 17 residues. With V trimmed by 3 bases and J by 8 bases, 13 bases remained unmatched. CDR1 SGHRS and CDR2 YFSETQ come from the germline V gene. This CDR3 reads CASSYNDRGRDPGELFF. The CDR3 region has the DNA TGCGCCAGCAGCTATAACGACAGGGGGCGCGATCCGGGGGAGCTGTTTTTT. Variable domain in full (rest from reference TRBV5-1 and TRBJ2-2): KAGVTQTPRYLIKTRGQQVTLSCSPISGHRSVSWYQQTPGQGLQFLFEYFSETQRNKGNFPGRFSGRQFSNSRSEMNVSTLELGDSALYLCASSYNDRGRDPGELFFGEGSRLTVL.